This T cell receptor (beta chain) was recovered during a study of OX40 agonist ivuxolimab in advanced cancers. This table comes from immunoSEQ multiplex PCR, and its TCRdb copy is limited to in-frame clones, with some not included. Of about 66,000 clones in the sample, about 86% were seen once. CDR3 length: 14 residues. Germline V CDR1 and CDR2: WSHSY, SAAADI. The V end lost 3 bases, the J end lost 4 bases, and 10 bases lay between the germline ends. This TCR came from an adult with an advanced solid tumor such as melanoma, head and neck, liver or kidney cancer. The starting material was CD4+ or CD8+ T cells sorted from blood, obtained in a trial of the OX40 agonist ivuxolimab. The rearrangement uses TRBV10-2 and TRBJ1-5, with D possibly matching TRBD1 (6 bases). The CDR3 protein is CASSEGGTNQPQHF. CDR3 DNA: TGCGCCAGCAGTGAAGGGGGGACAAATCAGCCCCAGCATTTT.